The rows below give T cell receptor beta chains drawn from one sample of a study of Ad26.COV2.S vaccination and SARS-CoV-2 variants. Sequencing used immunoSEQ multiplex PCR; TCRdb keeps in-frame clones, though not all of them. The top ten hold approximately 1.9% of the sample, which has about 400,000 clones, about 89% seen once. The material was peripheral blood, obtained in a trial of Ad26.COV2.S vaccine versus placebo. Receptors originate from a person between 18 and 65 years old who received the Ad26.COV2.S COVID-19 vaccine or a placebo. The CDR3 runs from the conserved cysteine through the conserved F or W. Each record gives: clone size, D gene, V gene, J gene, CDR3 DNA, CDR3 protein. A D gene is named only where the DNA matches it firmly. Rows may omit the clone size; those that give it use once, few, many or a size class.

size: once; D: NA; V: TRBV4-1; J: TRBJ2-2; DNA: TGCGCCAGCAGCCAACGGGTAACCGGGGAGCTGTTTTTT; CDR3: CASSQRVTGELFF
size: NA; D: TRBD1; V: TRBV18; J: TRBJ1-3; DNA: TGTGCCAGCTCACTCGGGACAGCGGGCTCTGGAAACACCATATATTTT; CDR3: CASSLGTAGSGNTIYF
size: NA; D: NA; V: TRBV2; J: TRBJ2-5; DNA: TGTGCCAGCAGTGGGAGACTAGGGCCGGGAAAGACCCAGTACTTC; CDR3: CASSGRLGPGKTQYF
size: NA; D: TRBD2; V: TRBV11-2; J: TRBJ2-5; DNA: TGTGCCAGCAGCTTAGCTCCGCTAGCGGACAAAGAGACCCAGTACTTC; CDR3: CASSLAPLADKETQYF
size: NA; D: NA; V: TRBV9; J: TRBJ1-1; DNA: TGTGCCAGCAGCGTATGGCTGAACACTGAAGCTTTCTTT; CDR3: CASSVWLNTEAFF
size: NA; D: TRBD1; V: TRBV19; J: TRBJ2-5; DNA: TGTGCCAGTAGTATTGGACAGGAGATCCGGGGTACCCAGTACTTC; CDR3: CASSIGQEIRGTQYF
size: NA; D: TRBD1; V: TRBV3-1/TRBV3-2; J: TRBJ1-4; DNA: TGTGCCAGCAGCCAAGGCCAGGGACAGCGTGAAAAACTGTTTTTT; CDR3: CASSQGQGQREKLFF
size: once; D: NA; V: TRBV7-9; J: TRBJ2-3; DNA: TGTGCCAGCAGCTTATTGGATACGCAGTATTTT; CDR3: CASSLLDTQYF
size: NA; D: NA; V: TRBV28; J: TRBJ2-7; DNA: TGTGCCAGCAGCTCAGGACGTGGATCCTACGAGCAGTACTTC; CDR3: CASSSGRGSYEQYF
size: NA; D: NA; V: TRBV28; J: TRBJ2-7; DNA: TGTGCCAGCAGTTCGCACAGCTTCTCCTACGAGCAGTACTTC; CDR3: CASSSHSFSYEQYF
size: once; D: NA; V: TRBV5-8; J: TRBJ2-7; DNA: TGTGCCAGCGGCCCGAGATACTCCTACGAGCAGTACTTC; CDR3: CASGPRYSYEQYF
size: once; D: NA; V: TRBV7-9; J: TRBJ1-1; DNA: TGTGCCAGCAGCACCGGGGGTCAGGGCCCGGGGACTGAAGCTTTCTTT; CDR3: CASSTGGQGPGTEAFF
size: NA; D: NA; V: TRBV28; J: TRBJ1-5; DNA: TGTGCCAGCAGTCCGTGGGGGCAGGAAAGGGAACAGCCCCAGCATTTT; CDR3: CASSPWGQEREQPQHF
size: NA; D: TRBD1; V: TRBV7-9; J: TRBJ1-1; DNA: TGTGCCAGCAGCTTGACAGGGGGAGCGAACACTGAAGCTTTCTTT; CDR3: CASSLTGGANTEAFF
size: NA; D: TRBD1; V: TRBV7-3; J: TRBJ1-2; DNA: TGTGCCAGCAGCTTAGGGACAGGGTTCGATGGCTACACCTTC; CDR3: CASSLGTGFDGYTF
size: NA; D: TRBD2; V: TRBV6-2/TRBV6-3; J: TRBJ2-5; DNA: TGTGCCAGCAGTTACTCCGAAGGCGGGGGGACCCAGTACTTC; CDR3: CASSYSEGGGTQYF
size: NA; D: NA; V: TRBV9; J: TRBJ1-4; DNA: TGTGCCAGCAGCACCCGACTCAGCACTAATGAAAAACTGTTTTTT; CDR3: CASSTRLSTNEKLFF
size: NA; D: NA; V: TRBV2; J: TRBJ2-3; DNA: TGTGCCAGCAGTTCGCGCGGCACAGATACGCAGTATTTT; CDR3: CASSSRGTDTQYF
size: NA; D: NA; V: TRBV28; J: TRBJ2-5; DNA: TGTGCCAGCAGTTTAGAGGAGACCCAGTACTTC; CDR3: CASSLEETQYF
size: NA; D: NA; V: TRBV12-3/TRBV12-4; J: TRBJ1-2; DNA: TGTGCCAGCAGCCCGGACACCTTTAGGGGCTACACCTTC; CDR3: CASSPDTFRGYTF
size: NA; D: NA; V: TRBV30; J: TRBJ2-1; DNA: TGTGCCTGGAGTGTAGATCTGCCGGGTGTGGGAAATGAGCAGTTCTTC; CDR3: CAWSVDLPGVGNEQFF
size: NA; D: TRBD1; V: TRBV12-5; J: TRBJ2-1; DNA: TGTGCTAGTGGTTTGGGAGCCCCGGGACAGGTCTGGAGGGAGCAGTTCTTC; CDR3: CASGLGAPGQVWREQFF
size: NA; D: TRBD1; V: TRBV30; J: TRBJ2-5; DNA: TGTGCCTGGACCCTGGACAGGGGGCAAGAGACCCAGTACTTC; CDR3: CAWTLDRGQETQYF
size: NA; D: NA; V: TRBV5-1; J: TRBJ2-3; DNA: TGCGCCACAGCCGCGACGGGCGCAGATACGCAGTATTTT; CDR3: CATAATGADTQYF
size: NA; D: NA; V: TRBV19; J: TRBJ1-6; DNA: TGTGCCAGTAGTTGGGGTTCCTATAATTCACCCCTCCACTTT; CDR3: CASSWGSYNSPLHF
size: NA; D: NA; V: TRBV11-1; J: TRBJ2-1; DNA: TGTGCCAGCACCGTAGGGGCTCTATCGGGCAATGAGCAGTTCTTC; CDR3: CASTVGALSGNEQFF
size: once; D: NA; V: TRBV5-1; J: TRBJ2-3; DNA: TGCGCCAGCAGTCTACAGGGCGCAGGCACAGATACGCAGTATTTT; CDR3: CASSLQGAGTDTQYF
size: NA; D: TRBD1; V: TRBV6-6; J: TRBJ2-7; DNA: TGTGCCAGCACCAAAAAGGGGACAGGGGGCTACGAGCAGTACTTC; CDR3: CASTKKGTGGYEQYF